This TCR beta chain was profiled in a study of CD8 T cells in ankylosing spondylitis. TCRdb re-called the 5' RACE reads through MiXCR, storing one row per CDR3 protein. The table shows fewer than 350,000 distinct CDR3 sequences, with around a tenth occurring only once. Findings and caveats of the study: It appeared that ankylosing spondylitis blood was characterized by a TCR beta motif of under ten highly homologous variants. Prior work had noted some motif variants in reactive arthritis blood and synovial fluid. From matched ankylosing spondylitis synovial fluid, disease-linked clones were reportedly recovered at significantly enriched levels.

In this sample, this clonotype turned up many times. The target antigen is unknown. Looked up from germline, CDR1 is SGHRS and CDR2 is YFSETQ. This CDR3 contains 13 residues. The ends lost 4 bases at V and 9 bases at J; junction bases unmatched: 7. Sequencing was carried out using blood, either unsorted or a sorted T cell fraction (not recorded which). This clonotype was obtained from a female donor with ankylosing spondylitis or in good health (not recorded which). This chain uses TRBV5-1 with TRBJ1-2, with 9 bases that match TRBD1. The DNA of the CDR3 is TGCGCCAGCAGCCCGACAGGGGGATTGAGCTACACCTTC. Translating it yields CASSPTGGLSYTF.